The next 9 T cell receptor beta chains were all read from a single sample in a study of T cells after somatic rescue of genetic block (dated by TCRdb to 2018 to 2020). Libraries were prepared through the immunoSEQ multiplex PCR assay. The table was pulled from immuneACCESS by TCRdb, which kept in-frame rearrangements only. Such tables lose some clones; where checked, under half of the loss comes from unresolved V genes, and the rest has no known cause. The sample table lists more than 13,000 clones, roughly 70% of them with a count of one. The ten largest make up 20% of the sample. The sequenced sample consisted of peripheral blood mononuclear cells (PBMCs). The receptors derive from a boy aged 5-17 years.

This clone was found once. The V call is TRBV7-9, the J call TRBJ2-7; D is uncertain. The length of the CDR3 is 13 residues. Trimming cost V 2 bases and J 6 bases, with 11 bases left between them. CDR1 is SEHNR and CDR2 is FQNEAQ in the germline V gene (reference sequence). The CDR3 spells CASSLPPLSEQYF. The DNA of the CDR3 is TGTGCCAGCAGCTTACCCCCCCTTTCCGAGCAGTACTTC.

This sequence joins TRBV5-1 and TRBJ2-7; 9 bases map to TRBD1. The length of the CDR3 is 13 residues. The V and J ends lost 4 bases and 2 bases, in that order; junction bases with no gene match: 1. Germline CDR1 SGHRS, CDR2 YFSETQ. The CDR3 nucleotides are TGCGCCAGCAGCCGACAGGGGGCCTACGAGCAGTACTTC. Amino acid sequence: CASSRQGAYEQYF.

This sequence joins TRBV19 and TRBJ1-5; weak D call: TRBD1 (5 bases). The V end was cut by 9 bases, the J end by 0 bases, with 18 bases between. CDR1 and CDR2 (germline): LNHDA, SQIVND (reference sequence). This CDR3 comprises 16 residues. CDR3 DNA sequence: TGTGCCAGCAGGGATCGGACGTTACCTAGCAATCAGCCCCAGCATTTT. Its translation is CASRDRTLPSNQPQHF.

V usage is TRBV19 and J usage is TRBJ2-1; 13 positions match TRBD2. The length of the CDR3 is 14 residues. Germline V gene sequence: CDR1 LNHDA, CDR2 SQIVND (reference sequence). The J segment lost 9 bases and the V segment lost 3 bases, leaving 2 bases of the junction unmatched. The CDR3 loop reads CASSIGLAGAEQFF. The CDR3 bases are TGTGCCAGTAGTATCGGACTAGCGGGAGCTGAGCAGTTCTTC.

The chain uses TRBV25-1 and TRBJ2-7; the D gene is possibly TRBD1 (6 bases). Trimming shortened V by 5 bases and J by 4 bases, and 21 bases separated the two germline ends. Germline values: CDR1 MGHDK, CDR2 SYGVNS. This CDR3 is 16 amino acids long. CDR3 in amino acids: CASSYPGAGAVYEQYF. CDR3 coding DNA: TGTGCCAGCAGTTACCCCGGGGCAGGGGCGGTATACGAGCAGTACTTC.

The chain recombines TRBV28 with TRBJ2-1, with unresolved D. CDR1 and CDR2 (germline): MDHEN, SYDVKM. Trimming took 2 bases from V and 4 from J, leaving 15 bases between them. This CDR3 has 16 residues. Here the CDR3 reads CASSLHGKVGYNEQFF. DNA for the CDR3: TGTGCCAGCAGTTTACACGGCAAGGTGGGGTACAATGAGCAGTTCTTC.

V is TRBV7-9 and J is TRBJ2-7; D remains ambiguous. Germline-derived CDR1 and CDR2 are SEHNR and FQNEAQ (reference sequence). The CDR3 extends over 14 amino acids. Trimming left V 3 bases short and J 5 bases short, with 14 bases between. CDR3 loop: CASSFGPGGHEQYF. The CDR3 coding sequence is TGTGCCAGCAGCTTTGGACCCGGCGGCCACGAGCAGTACTTC.

The chain carries TRBV30 and TRBJ2-1; 14 bases are a match to TRBD2. The CDR3 length is 17 residues. CDR1 is GTSNPN, CDR2 SVGIG, per germline (reference sequence). V shed 1 base, J shed 1 base, and the junction held 3 bases outside the gene matches. Here the CDR3 reads CAWSGLAGGPSYNEQFF. The CDR3 region has the DNA TGTGCCTGGAGTGGACTAGCGGGGGGGCCGTCCTACAATGAGCAGTTCTTC. Full variable domain (rest looked up from reference TRBV30 and TRBJ2-1): SQTIHQWPATLVQPVGSPLSLECTVEGTSNPNLYWYRQAAGRGLQLLFYSVGIGQISSEVPQNLSASRPQDRQFILSSKKLLLSDSGFYLCAWSGLAGGPSYNEQFFGPGTRLTVL.

This clone is medium-sized in the sample. The chain recombines TRBV27 with TRBJ1-5, with D possibly TRBD1 on 5 matching bases. V was shortened by 2 bases and J by 3 bases, with 8 bases between the two germline ends. The CDR3 length is 14 residues. The germline V gene has CDR1 MNHEY and CDR2 SMNVEV (reference sequence). The DNA for the CDR3 is TGTGCCAGCAGTTTAAACAGGTTCAATCAGCCCCAGCATTTT. Translating gives CASSLNRFNQPQHF.